The rows below give T cell receptor beta chains drawn from one sample of a study of Ad26.COV2.S vaccination and SARS-CoV-2 variants. Here immunoSEQ multiplex PCR was the method, and the copy in TCRdb shows in-frame clones only, minus some. This table has 87,000 or so clones, under 90% appearing once. The sequences come from peripheral blood, collected after recovery from COVID-19. The origin of the receptors is a human donor who had recovered from COVID-19. Both conserved end residues are part of each CDR3. Size tells how often a clone was seen (once, few, many) or the class of an expanded clone, and some rows leave it out.

V	J	size	CDR3
TRBV27	TRBJ1-2	.	CASSPRGGYGYTF
TRBV15	TRBJ2-3	.	CATSREGTRIRSGTQYF
TRBV9	TRBJ2-7	.	CASSGQTRDPVHEQYF
TRBV10-3	TRBJ2-1	.	CAIRAFTGNNEQFF
TRBV7-6	TRBJ1-3	once	CASSFSGQGGGNTIYF
TRBV5-4	TRBJ2-3	.	CASRGETSGRTDTQYF
TRBV29-1	TRBJ1-2	.	CSVGQGYGYTF
TRBV7-2	TRBJ1-2	.	CASSGEGGPGLYGYTF
TRBV10-3	TRBJ2-7	few	CAISESYYEQYF
TRBV25-1	TRBJ2-7	.	CASSQLHRTGPNEQYF
TRBV7-9	TRBJ2-6	.	CASSLTASGANVLTF
TRBV27	TRBJ2-2	.	CASKTSHTGELFF
TRBV28	TRBJ1-6	.	CAGNYDRGSSPLHF
TRBV28	TRBJ2-2	.	CASRRQGPTGELFF
TRBV27	TRBJ2-5	.	CASSLNSGLAVETQYF
TRBV6-2/TRBV6-3	TRBJ1-5	.	CASSSGGESNQPQHF
TRBV5-5	TRBJ2-5	.	CASSRTGGRGETQYF
TRBV29-1	TRBJ2-3	.	CSVGDTDTQYF
TRBV19	TRBJ2-3	.	CASSNRGTTDTQYF
TRBV11-2	TRBJ1-1	.	CASSLSRLGRMNTEAFF
TRBV6-2/TRBV6-3	TRBJ2-7	.	CASSRPGSYYEQYF
TRBV7-6	TRBJ1-6	.	CAGSFSRLRGHSPLHF
TRBV7-2	TRBJ2-3	once	CASSTPRDIPAQGTDTQYF
TRBV7-3	TRBJ2-1	few	CASSLTNGRGYNEQFF
TRBV27	TRBJ1-6	.	CASSPIGAGLNSPLHF
TRBV4-1	TRBJ2-2	.	CASSDRGNTGELFF
TRBV28	TRBJ2-7	.	CASRGQGEYEQYF
TRBV25-1	TRBJ1-6	few	CASSVTRVNSPLHF
TRBV9	TRBJ2-7	.	CASSDGLAGVKEQYF
TRBV4-1	TRBJ2-1	.	CASSPEFKRDTRNNEQFF
TRBV12-3/TRBV12-4	TRBJ2-7	.	CASSFSGSSSYF
TRBV10-3	TRBJ2-1	.	CAISESTGGQFF
TRBV28	TRBJ1-3	.	CASSSSVGNTIYF